This T cell receptor beta chain was documented in a study of siplizumab effects on memory and regulatory T cells. Study-wide results and limits: Naive T cells appeared more diverse than memory cells and seemed to be major alloresponse contributors. Sequences below about 10^-5 frequency were poorly captured, and few alloreactive clones mapped to unstimulated subsets.

Concerning this clone: No antigen is known for it.

Some clones are missing from TCRdb's copy, which holds only in-frame ones; the method was immunoSEQ multiplex PCR. The data hold over 100,000 clones, with just over 90% observed a single time. The CDR3 sequence is 19 residues long. J was trimmed by 0 bases and V by 2 bases; bases with no gene match: 5. Germline V lookup: CDR1 SGHRS, CDR2 YFSETQ. The sequencing input was Tregs sorted from blood. The source of this sequence is a human donor in good health. The gene calls are TRBV5-1 and TRBJ2-1, with 16 nucleotides matching TRBD2. The CDR3 reads CASSFPGLAGGSSYNEQFF. DNA of the CDR3: TGCGCCAGCAGCTTTCCGGGACTAGCGGGAGGGAGCTCCTACAATGAGCAGTTCTTC.